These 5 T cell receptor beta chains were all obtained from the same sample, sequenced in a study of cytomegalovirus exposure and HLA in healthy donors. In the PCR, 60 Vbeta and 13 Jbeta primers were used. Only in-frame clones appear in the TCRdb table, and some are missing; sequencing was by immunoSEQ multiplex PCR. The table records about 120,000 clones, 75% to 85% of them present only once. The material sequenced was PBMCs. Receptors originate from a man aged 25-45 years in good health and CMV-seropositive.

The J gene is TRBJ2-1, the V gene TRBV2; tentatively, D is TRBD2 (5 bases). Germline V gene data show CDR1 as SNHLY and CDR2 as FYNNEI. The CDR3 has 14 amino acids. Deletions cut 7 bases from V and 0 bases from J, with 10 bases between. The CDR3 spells CASKGGFSYNEQFF. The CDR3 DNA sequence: TGTGCCAGCAAAGGCGGGTTCTCCTACAATGAGCAGTTCTTC.

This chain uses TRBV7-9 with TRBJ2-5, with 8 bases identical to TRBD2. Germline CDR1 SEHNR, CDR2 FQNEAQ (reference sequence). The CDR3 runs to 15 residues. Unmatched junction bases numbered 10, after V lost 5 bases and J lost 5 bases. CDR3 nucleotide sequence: TGTGCCAGCAGCCCCCCGCGCGGGGGGATGGAGACCCAGTACTTC. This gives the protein CASSPPRGGMETQYF.

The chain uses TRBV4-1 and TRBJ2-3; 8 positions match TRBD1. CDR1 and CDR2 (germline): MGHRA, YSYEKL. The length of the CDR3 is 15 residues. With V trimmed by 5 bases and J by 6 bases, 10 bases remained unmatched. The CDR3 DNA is TGCGCCAGCAGCGCCCGGACAGGGTCCGGGGATACGCAGTATTTT. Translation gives CASSARTGSGDTQYF.

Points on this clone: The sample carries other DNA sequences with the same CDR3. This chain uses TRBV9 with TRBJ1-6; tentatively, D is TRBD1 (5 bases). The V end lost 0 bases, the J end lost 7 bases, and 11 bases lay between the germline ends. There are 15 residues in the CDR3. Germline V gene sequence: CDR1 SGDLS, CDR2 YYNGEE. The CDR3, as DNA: TGTGCCAGCAGCGTAGACCCAGGGTTCAATTCACCCCTCCACTTT. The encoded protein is CASSVDPGFNSPLHF.

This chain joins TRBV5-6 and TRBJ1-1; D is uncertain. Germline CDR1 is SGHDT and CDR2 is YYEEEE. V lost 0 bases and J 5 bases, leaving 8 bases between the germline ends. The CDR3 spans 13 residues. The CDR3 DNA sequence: TGTGCCAGCAGCTTGGTTCAGGTGACTGAAGCTTTCTTT. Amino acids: CASSLVQVTEAFF.